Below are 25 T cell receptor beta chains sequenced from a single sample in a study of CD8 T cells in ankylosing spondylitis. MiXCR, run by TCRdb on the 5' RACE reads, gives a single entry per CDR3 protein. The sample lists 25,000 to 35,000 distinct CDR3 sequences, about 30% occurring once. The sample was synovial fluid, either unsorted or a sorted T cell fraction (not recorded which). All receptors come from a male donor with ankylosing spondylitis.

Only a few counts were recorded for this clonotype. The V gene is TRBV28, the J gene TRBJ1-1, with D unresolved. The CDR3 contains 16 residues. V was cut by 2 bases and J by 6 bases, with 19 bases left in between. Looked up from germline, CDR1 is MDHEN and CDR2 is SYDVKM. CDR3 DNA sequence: TGTGCCAGCAGTTTAATGTCTGGGCTGGCGGGCCCTGAAGCTTTCTTT. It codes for CASSLMSGLAGPEAFF.

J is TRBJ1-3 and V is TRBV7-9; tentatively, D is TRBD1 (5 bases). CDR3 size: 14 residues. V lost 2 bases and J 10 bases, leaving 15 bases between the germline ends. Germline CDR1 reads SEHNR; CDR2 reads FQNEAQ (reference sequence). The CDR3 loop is CASSLNSGRPTIYF. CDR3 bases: TGTGCCAGCAGCTTAAACTCGGGACGTCCGACCATATATTTT.

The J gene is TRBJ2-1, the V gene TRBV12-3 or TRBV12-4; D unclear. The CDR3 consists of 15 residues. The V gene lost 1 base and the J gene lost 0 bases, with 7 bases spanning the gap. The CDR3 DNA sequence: TGTGCCAGCAGTTTAGGTCTAAACTCCTACAATGAGCAGTTCTTC. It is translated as CASSLGLNSYNEQFF.

The CDR3 DNA sequence: TGTGCCAGCAGTGATGGGTGGGGACCGGGACACCTTTTTTGGTACGAGCAGTACTTC. Encoded protein: CASSDGWGPGHLFWYEQYF. The rearrangement joins TRBV2 to TRBJ2-7, with a tentative D call TRBD1 (6 bases). The CDR3 consists of 19 residues. Trimming removed 3 bases at V and 4 bases at J, with 28 bases between. Looked up from germline, CDR1 is SNHLY and CDR2 is FYNNEI.

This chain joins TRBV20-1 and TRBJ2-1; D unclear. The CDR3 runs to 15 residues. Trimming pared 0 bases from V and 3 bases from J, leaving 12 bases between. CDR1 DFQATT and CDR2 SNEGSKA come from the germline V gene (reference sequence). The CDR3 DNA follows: TGCAGTGCTAGAGATCCCCTGACTGACTACAATGAGCAGTTCTTC. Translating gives CSARDPLTDYNEQFF.

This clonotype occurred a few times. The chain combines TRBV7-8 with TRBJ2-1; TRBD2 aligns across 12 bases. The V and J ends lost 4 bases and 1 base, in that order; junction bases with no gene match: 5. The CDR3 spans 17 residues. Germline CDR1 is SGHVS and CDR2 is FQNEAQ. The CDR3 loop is CASSSTSGRGSYNEQFF. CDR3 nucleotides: TGTGCCAGCAGCTCGACTAGCGGGAGAGGTTCCTACAATGAGCAGTTCTTC.

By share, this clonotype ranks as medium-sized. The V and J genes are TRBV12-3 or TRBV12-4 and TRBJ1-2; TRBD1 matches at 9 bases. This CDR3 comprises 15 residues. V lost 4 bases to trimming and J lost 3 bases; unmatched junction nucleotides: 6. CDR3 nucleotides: TGTGCCAGCAGTTACTGGACAGGGGAAGACTATGGCTACACCTTC. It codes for CASSYWTGEDYGYTF.

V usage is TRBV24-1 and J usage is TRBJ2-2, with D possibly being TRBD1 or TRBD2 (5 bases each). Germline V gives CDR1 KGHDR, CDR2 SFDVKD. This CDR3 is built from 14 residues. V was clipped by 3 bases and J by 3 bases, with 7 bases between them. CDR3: CATSDGGDTGELFF. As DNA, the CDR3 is TGTGCCACCAGTGATGGGGGAGACACCGGGGAGCTGTTTTTT.

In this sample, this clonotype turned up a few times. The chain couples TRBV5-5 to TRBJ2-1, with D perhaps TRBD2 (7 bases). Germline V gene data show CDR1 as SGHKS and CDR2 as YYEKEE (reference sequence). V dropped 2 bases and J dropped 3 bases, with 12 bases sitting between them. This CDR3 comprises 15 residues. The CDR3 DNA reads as TGTGCCAGCAGCTTAGGGGGGGCCCTCTACAATGAGCAGTTCTTC. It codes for CASSLGGALYNEQFF.

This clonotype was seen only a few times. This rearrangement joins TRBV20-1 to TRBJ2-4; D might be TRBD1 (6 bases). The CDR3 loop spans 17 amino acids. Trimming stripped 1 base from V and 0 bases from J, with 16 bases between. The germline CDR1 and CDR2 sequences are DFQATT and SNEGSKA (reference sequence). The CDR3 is CSARAGQGTLAKNIQYF. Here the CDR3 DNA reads TGCAGTGCTAGAGCGGGCCAGGGGACACTAGCCAAAAACATTCAGTACTTC.

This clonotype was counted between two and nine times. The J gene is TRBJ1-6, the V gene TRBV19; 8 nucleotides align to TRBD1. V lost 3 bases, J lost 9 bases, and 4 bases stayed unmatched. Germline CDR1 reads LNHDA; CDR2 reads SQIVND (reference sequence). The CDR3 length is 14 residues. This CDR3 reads CASSMAGGISPLHF. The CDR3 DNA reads TGTGCCAGTAGTATGGCAGGGGGCATTTCACCCCTCCACTTT. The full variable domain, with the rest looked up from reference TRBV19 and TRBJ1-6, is DGGITQSPKYLFRKEGQNVTLSCEQNLNHDAMYWYRQDPGQGLRLIYYSQIVNDFQKGDIAEGYSVSREKKESFPLTVTSAQKNPTAFYLCASSMAGGISPLHFGNGTRLTVT.

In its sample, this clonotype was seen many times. The CDR3 sequence: CASSLRGLSTDTQYF. CDR3 sequence (DNA): TGTGCCAGCAGCTTACGCGGGCTTAGCACAGATACGCAGTATTTT. This chain joins TRBV7-8 and TRBJ2-3; D is perhaps TRBD2 (5 bases). Trimming removed 2 bases at V and 0 bases at J, with 9 bases between. Germline loops: CDR1 SGHVS, CDR2 FQNEAQ. This CDR3 region has 15 residues. The whole variable domain, remainder taken from reference TRBV7-8 and TRBJ2-3, is GAGVSQSPRYKVAKRGQDVALRCDPISGHVSLFWYQQALGQGPEFLTYFQNEAQLDKSGLPSDRFFAERPEGSVSTLKIQRTQQEDSAVYLCASSLRGLSTDTQYFGPGTRLTVL.

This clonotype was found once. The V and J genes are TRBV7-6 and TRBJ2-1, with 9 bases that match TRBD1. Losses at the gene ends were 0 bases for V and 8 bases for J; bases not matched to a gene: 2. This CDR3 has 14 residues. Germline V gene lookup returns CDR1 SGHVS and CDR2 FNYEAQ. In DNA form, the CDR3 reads TGTGCCAGCAGCTTAGCGGACAGGGGCCATGAGCAGTTCTTC. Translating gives CASSLADRGHEQFF.

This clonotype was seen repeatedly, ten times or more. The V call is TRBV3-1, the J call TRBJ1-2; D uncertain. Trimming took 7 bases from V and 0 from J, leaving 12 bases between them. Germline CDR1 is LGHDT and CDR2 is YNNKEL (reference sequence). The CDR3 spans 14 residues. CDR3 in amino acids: CASTQQASNYGYTF. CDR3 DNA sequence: TGTGCCAGCACCCAGCAGGCATCTAACTATGGCTACACCTTC.

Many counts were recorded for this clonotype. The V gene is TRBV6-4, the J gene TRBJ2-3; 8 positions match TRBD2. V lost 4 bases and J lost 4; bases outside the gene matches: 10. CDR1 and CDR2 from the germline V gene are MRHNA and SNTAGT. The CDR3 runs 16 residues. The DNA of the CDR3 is TGTGCCAGCAGTGGGGCCGCGGGAGGATCCCCAGATACGCAGTATTTT. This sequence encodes CASSGAAGGSPDTQYF.

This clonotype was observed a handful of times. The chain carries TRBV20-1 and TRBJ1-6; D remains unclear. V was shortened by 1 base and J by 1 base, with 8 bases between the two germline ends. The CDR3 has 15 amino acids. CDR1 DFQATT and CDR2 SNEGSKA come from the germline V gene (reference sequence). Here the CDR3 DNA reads TGCAGTGCTAGAGTCGGGTTTTCCTATAATTCACCCCTCCACTTT. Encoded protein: CSARVGFSYNSPLHF.

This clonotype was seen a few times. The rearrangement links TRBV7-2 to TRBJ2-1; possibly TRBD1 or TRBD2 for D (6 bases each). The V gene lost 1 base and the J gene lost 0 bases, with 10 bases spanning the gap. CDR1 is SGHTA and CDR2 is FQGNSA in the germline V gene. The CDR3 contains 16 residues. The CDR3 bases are TGTGCCAGCAGCTTAGGATCGGGGGCCTCCTACAATGAGCAGTTCTTC. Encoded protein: CASSLGSGASYNEQFF.

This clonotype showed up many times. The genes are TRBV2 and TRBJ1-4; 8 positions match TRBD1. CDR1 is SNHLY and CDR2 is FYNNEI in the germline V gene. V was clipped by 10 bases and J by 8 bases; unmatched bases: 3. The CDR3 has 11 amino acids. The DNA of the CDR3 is TGTGCCAACAGGGGGAGGGAAAAACTGTTTTTT. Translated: CANRGREKLFF.

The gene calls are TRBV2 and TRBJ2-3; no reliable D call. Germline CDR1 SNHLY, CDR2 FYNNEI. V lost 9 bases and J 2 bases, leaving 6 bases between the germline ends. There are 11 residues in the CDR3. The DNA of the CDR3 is TGTGCCAGTGTACTCACAGATACGCAGTATTTT. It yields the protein CASVLTDTQYF. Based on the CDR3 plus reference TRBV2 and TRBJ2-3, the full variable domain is EPEVTQTPSHQVTQMGQEVILRCVPISNHLYFYWYRQILGQKVEFLVSFYNNEISEKSEIFDDQFSVERPDGSNFTLKIRSTKLEDSAMYFCASVLTDTQYFGPGTRLTVL.

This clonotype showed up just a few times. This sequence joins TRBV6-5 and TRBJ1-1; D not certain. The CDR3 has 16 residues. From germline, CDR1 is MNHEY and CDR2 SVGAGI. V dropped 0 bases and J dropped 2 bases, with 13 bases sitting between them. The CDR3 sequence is CASSYSNLFRNTEAFF. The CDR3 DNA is TGTGCCAGCAGTTACTCGAACCTCTTCCGAAACACTGAAGCTTTCTTT.

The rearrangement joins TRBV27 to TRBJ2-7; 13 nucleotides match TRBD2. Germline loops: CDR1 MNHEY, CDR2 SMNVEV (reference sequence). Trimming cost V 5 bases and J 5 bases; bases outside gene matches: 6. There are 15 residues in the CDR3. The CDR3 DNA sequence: TGTGCCAGCAGTCCAACTAGCGGGAGGGACGACGAGCAGTACTTC. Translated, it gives CASSPTSGRDDEQYF.

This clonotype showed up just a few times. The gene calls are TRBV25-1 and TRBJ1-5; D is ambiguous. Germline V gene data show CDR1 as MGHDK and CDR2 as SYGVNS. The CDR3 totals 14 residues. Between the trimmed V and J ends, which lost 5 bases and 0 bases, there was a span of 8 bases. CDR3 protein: CASSMISSNQPQHF. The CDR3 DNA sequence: TGTGCCAGCAGTATGATTAGTAGCAATCAGCCCCAGCATTTT. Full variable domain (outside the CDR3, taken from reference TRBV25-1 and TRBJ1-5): EADIYQTPRYLVIGTGKKITLECSQTMGHDKMYWYQQDPGMELHLIHYSYGVNSTEKGDLSSESTVSRIRTEHFPLTLESARPSHTSQYLCASSMISSNQPQHFGDGTRLSIL.

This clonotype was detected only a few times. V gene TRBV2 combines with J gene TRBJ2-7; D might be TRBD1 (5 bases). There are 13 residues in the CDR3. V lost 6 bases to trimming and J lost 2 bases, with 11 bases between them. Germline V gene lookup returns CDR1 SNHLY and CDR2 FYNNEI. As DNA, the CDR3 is TGTGCCAGCAGGGGGCCCGAACCCTACGAGCAGTACGTC. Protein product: CASRGPEPYEQYV.

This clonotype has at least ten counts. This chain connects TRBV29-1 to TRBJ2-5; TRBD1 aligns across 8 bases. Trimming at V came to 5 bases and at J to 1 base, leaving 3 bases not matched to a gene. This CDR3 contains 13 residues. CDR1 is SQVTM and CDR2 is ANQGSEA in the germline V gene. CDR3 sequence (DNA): TGCAGCGTTCACGGACAGGGCCAAGAGACCCAGTACTTC. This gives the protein CSVHGQGQETQYF.

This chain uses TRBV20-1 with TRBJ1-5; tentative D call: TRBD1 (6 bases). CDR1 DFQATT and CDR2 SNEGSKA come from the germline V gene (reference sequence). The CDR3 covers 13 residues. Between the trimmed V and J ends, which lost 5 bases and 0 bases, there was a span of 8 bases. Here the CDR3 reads CSAGQFSNQPQHF. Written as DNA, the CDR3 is TGCAGTGCTGGACAGTTTAGCAATCAGCCCCAGCATTTT.